Listed here are 16 T cell receptor beta chains from one sample, sequenced in a study of shared clonotypes between healthy human individuals. TCRdb's copy holds only in-frame clones and misses some; the assay was immunoSEQ multiplex PCR. The sample includes about 2.3 million clones, 85% to 95% of them seen just once. Sequenced input: naive CD4+ T cells from PBMCs. Indicated subset: CD45RA+ positively selected. These receptors were obtained from a man younger than 35 in good health. Some clones in this sample may be carry-over from other donors' samples.

The J gene is TRBJ1-4, the V gene TRBV9, with D maybe TRBD1 (6 bases). The V and J ends lost 0 bases and 7 bases respectively, with 10 bases between them. The CDR3 has 14 residues. Germline CDR1 is SGDLS and CDR2 is YYNGEE. CDR3: CASSVDGDTEKLFF. CDR3 DNA: TGTGCCAGCAGCGTAGATGGGGACACTGAAAAACTGTTTTTT.

Notes on this clone: Other DNA sequences from this sample encode an identical CDR3 as well. The genes are TRBV15 and TRBJ2-1; 11 bases line up with TRBD2. The length of the CDR3 is 16 residues. The germline CDR1 and CDR2 sequences are LNHNV and YYDKDF (reference sequence). Germline trimming cut 0 bases from V and 6 bases from J; bases unmatched to any gene: 4. CDR3 loop: CATSRDRLAGFNEQFF. CDR3 sequence (DNA): TGTGCCACCAGCAGAGATAGACTAGCGGGATTCAATGAGCAGTTCTTC. Full variable domain (missing parts from reference TRBV15 and TRBJ2-1): DAMVIQNPRYQVTQFGKPVTLSCSQTLNHNVMYWYQQKSSQAPKLLFHYYDKDFNNEADTPDNFQSRRPNTSFCFLDIRSPGLGDTAMYLCATSRDRLAGFNEQFFGPGTRLTVL.

The V gene is TRBV5-1, the J gene TRBJ1-3, with a possible D match to TRBD1 (5 bases). The CDR3 is made up of 16 amino acids. The V gene lost 4 bases and the J gene lost 0 bases, with 14 bases spanning the gap. Germline V CDR1 and CDR2: SGHRS, YFSETQ. The CDR3 DNA sequence: TGCGCCAGCAGCGTGGGACCTCCGGGCTCTGGAAACACCATATATTTT. Encoded protein: CASSVGPPGSGNTIYF.

The chain recombines TRBV10-2 with TRBJ1-1, with D unresolved. The V end lost 5 bases, the J end lost 1 base, and 14 bases lay between the germline ends. The length of the CDR3 is 15 residues. Germline CDR1 WSHSY, CDR2 SAAADI. This CDR3 is CASSRGGNRNTEAFF. CDR3 nucleotide sequence: TGCGCCAGCAGTCGGGGAGGTAACAGGAACACTGAAGCTTTCTTT.

The rearrangement uses TRBV20-1 and TRBJ2-5; no reliable D call. The germline V gene encodes CDR1 DFQATT and CDR2 SNEGSKA (reference sequence). V was cut by 0 bases and J by 7 bases, with 3 bases left in between. CDR3 length: 10 residues. This chain's CDR3 is CSAREATQYF. As DNA, the CDR3 is TGCAGTGCTAGAGAGGCGACCCAGTACTTC.

This clone appeared a single time. The rearrangement links TRBV6-6 to TRBJ2-7; D is uncertain. The CDR3 contains 14 residues. Trimming removed 0 bases at V and 6 bases at J, with 12 bases between. Germline CDR1 MNHNY, CDR2 SVGAGI (reference sequence). DNA of the CDR3: TGTGCCAGCAGTTACTCTCTAGGGATGGGCGAGCAGTACTTC. Translation: CASSYSLGMGEQYF.

The J gene is TRBJ1-1, the V gene TRBV5-1; no reliable D call. V was pared by 1 base and J by 1 base, with 14 bases between. Germline CDR1 SGHRS, CDR2 YFSETQ. There are 16 residues in the CDR3. This CDR3 reads CASSLPGPGPNTEAFF. The CDR3 DNA follows: TGCGCCAGCAGCTTGCCCGGACCAGGACCGAACACTGAAGCTTTCTTT.

The chain recombines TRBV30 with TRBJ1-1; 7 bases line up with TRBD1. CDR1 GTSNPN and CDR2 SVGIG come from the germline V gene (reference sequence). V lost 3 bases, J lost 3 bases, and 10 bases stayed unmatched. This CDR3 is 15 amino acids long. The CDR3 sequence is CAWSVYRGPYTEAFF. The CDR3 DNA reads as TGTGCCTGGAGCGTCTACAGGGGCCCTTACACTGAAGCTTTCTTT.

This clone was seen just once. J is TRBJ1-1 and V is TRBV4-3; 7 bases match TRBD1. CDR3 length: 14 amino acids. J gave up 4 bases and V 4 bases, and 6 bases lay outside the gene matches. The germline V gene has CDR1 LGHNA and CDR2 YSLEER. CDR3: CASSLRQGGTEAFF. CDR3 in DNA: TGCGCCAGCAGCCTTCGACAGGGAGGCACTGAAGCTTTCTTT.

This chain links TRBV5-4 with TRBJ2-3, with TRBD2 matching over 12 bases. V dropped 4 bases and J dropped 4; count of bases not matched to a gene: 4. CDR3 size: 15 residues. Germline V lookup: CDR1 SGHNT, CDR2 YYREEE (reference sequence). The CDR3 sequence is CASSRTSGTADTQYF. Here the CDR3 DNA reads TGTGCCAGCAGCCGGACTAGCGGGACGGCAGATACGCAGTATTTT.

Concerning this clone itself: A read error may produce the germline difference seen at one junction end. The chain is built from TRBV2 and TRBJ2-6; D is ambiguous. The CDR3 consists of 16 residues. The germline CDR1 and CDR2 sequences are SNHLY and FYNNEI. This CDR3 reads CASIESGYSGANVLTF. The CDR3 DNA reads TGTGCCAGCATTGAATCCGGGTACTCTGGGGCCAACGTCCTGACTTTC.

As DNA, the CDR3 is TGTGCCAGCAGTGAGGAGAACACTGAAGCTTTCTTT. Translated: CASSEENTEAFF. V and J are TRBV2 and TRBJ1-1, with D uncertain. The germline gives CDR1 SNHLY, CDR2 FYNNEI. Trimming removed 3 bases from V and 1 base from J, with 3 bases in between. The CDR3 sequence is 12 residues long. Full variable domain (outside the CDR3, taken from reference TRBV2 and TRBJ1-1): EPEVTQTPSHQVTQMGQEVILRCVPISNHLYFYWYRQILGQKVEFLVSFYNNEISEKSEIFDDQFSVERPDGSNFTLKIRSTKLEDSAMYFCASSEENTEAFFGQGTRLTVV.

The V call is TRBV11-3, the J call TRBJ2-1; a possible D gene is TRBD2 (5 bases). The CDR3 has 17 amino acids. The V gene's germline CDR1 is SGHNT and CDR2 YENEEA. Between the trimmed V and J ends, which lost 5 bases and 0 bases, there was a span of 17 bases. The CDR3 DNA follows: TGTGCCAGCAGCGTAGGAGCTAGCTCCGGCTCCTACAATGAGCAGTTCTTC. Amino acids: CASSVGASSGSYNEQFF.

The chain recombines TRBV13 with TRBJ2-4, with D possibly matching TRBD2 (6 bases). This CDR3 spans 13 amino acids. V was shortened by 6 bases and J by 9 bases, with 15 bases between the two germline ends. The germline V gene encodes CDR1 PRHDT and CDR2 FYEKMQ (reference sequence). This CDR3 is CASRRGGGGIQYF. In nucleotides, the CDR3 is TGTGCCAGCAGGCGGGGCGGAGGTGGCATTCAGTACTTC. Combining the CDR3 with reference TRBV13 and TRBJ2-4 gives the whole variable domain AAGVIQSPRHLIKEKRETATLKCYPIPRHDTVYWYQQGPGQDPQFLISFYEKMQSDKGSIPDRFSAQQFSDYHSELNMSSLELGDSALYFCASRRGGGGIQYFGAGTRLSVL.

This clone was recorded once. J is TRBJ2-7 and V is TRBV5-4, with 9 bases that match TRBD1. The CDR3 is 14 amino acids. The ends lost 3 bases at V and 7 bases at J; junction bases unmatched: 8. CDR1 is SGHNT and CDR2 is YYREEE in the germline V gene (reference sequence). The CDR3 loop reads CASSWPGQGVEQYF. CDR3 DNA sequence: TGTGCCAGCAGCTGGCCGGGACAGGGTGTTGAGCAGTACTTC.

This chain uses TRBV2 with TRBJ2-1, with TRBD1 matching over 8 bases. The junction had 4 bases not matched to a gene; V was cut back by 7 bases and J by 2 bases. Germline CDR1 is SNHLY and CDR2 is FYNNEI. The CDR3 runs to 14 residues. As DNA, the CDR3 is TGTGCCAGCATAGAGGACAGGGCCTACAATGAGCAGTTCTTC. It yields the protein CASIEDRAYNEQFF.